A single sample gave rise to the 8 T cell receptor beta chains below, sequenced in a study of shared clonotypes between healthy human individuals. The protocol was immunoSEQ multiplex PCR, while the TCRdb copy is restricted to in-frame clones and leaves out a portion. In the table there are some 320,000 clones, roughly 84% of which are singletons. The sequenced sample consisted of memory CD8+ T cells sorted from blood. The subset here: CD45RO+ cells pooled with CCR7-negative TemRA cells. The receptors stem from a man younger than 35 in good health.

The chain couples TRBV13 to TRBJ1-2, with TRBD1 matching over 10 bases. CDR1 is PRHDT and CDR2 is FYEKMQ in the germline V gene (reference sequence). The CDR3 length is 14 residues. V lost 5 bases, J lost 6 bases, and 6 bases stayed unmatched. DNA of the CDR3: TGTGCCAGCAGCACGACAGGGGGCTTACATGGCTACACCTTC. This encodes CASSTTGGLHGYTF.

The chain links TRBV10-3 to TRBJ2-2; D remains unclear. CDR1 ENHRY and CDR2 SYGVKD come from the germline V gene. Trimming left V 3 bases short and J 5 bases short, with 25 bases between. This CDR3 has 19 residues. The chain's CDR3 is CAISEVNRIIGFMTGELFF. CDR3 bases: TGTGCCATCAGTGAAGTGAATCGGATTATAGGGTTTATGACCGGGGAGCTGTTTTTT.

The V gene is TRBV28, the J gene TRBJ2-1, with D tentatively TRBD2 (5 bases). The CDR3 is made up of 16 amino acids. The V gene lost 4 bases and the J gene lost 1 base, with 14 bases spanning the gap. Germline loops: CDR1 MDHEN, CDR2 SYDVKM. CDR3 sequence reads: CASSSLSERSYNEQFF. The CDR3 DNA sequence: TGTGCCAGCAGTTCCCTTAGCGAGAGATCCTACAATGAGCAGTTCTTC.

DNA of the CDR3: TGTGCCATCAGTGAAGAGGGGCAGGGTACGTCAATGAACACTGAAGCTTTCTTT. This codes for CAISEEGQGTSMNTEAFF. V gene TRBV10-3 combines with J gene TRBJ1-1; D perhaps matches TRBD1 (5 bases). CDR3 size: 18 residues. V was cut by 3 bases and J by 0 bases, with 20 bases left in between. Looked up from germline, CDR1 is ENHRY and CDR2 is SYGVKD.

In regard to this clone: Other DNA sequences of this sample code for an identical CDR3. The chain couples TRBV11-2 to TRBJ2-7; D unresolved. CDR1 SGHAT and CDR2 FQNNGV come from the germline V gene. Between the trimmed V and J ends, which lost 0 bases and 4 bases, there was a span of 4 bases. The CDR3 runs to 12 residues. CDR3 amino acids: CASSLEAYEQYF. For the CDR3, the DNA is TGTGCCAGCAGCTTAGAGGCGTACGAGCAGTACTTC.

This chain links TRBV19 with TRBJ1-5, with TRBD1 as a possible D gene (5 bases). V shed 5 bases and J shed 0 bases, with 11 bases lying between them. CDR1 is LNHDA and CDR2 is SQIVND in the germline V gene (reference sequence). The CDR3 is 15 residues long. CDR3 sequence: CASSPFQGSNQPQHF. The CDR3 DNA reads TGTGCCAGTAGTCCCTTTCAGGGTAGCAATCAGCCCCAGCATTTT.

The J gene is TRBJ2-7, the V gene TRBV18, with D perhaps TRBD1 or TRBD2 (5 bases each). Trimming took off 6 bases at V and 2 bases at J, with 14 bases between the two ends. The CDR3 is 14 residues long. Germline CDR1 is KGHSH and CDR2 is LQKENI. The CDR3, as DNA: TGTGCCAGCTCCCCCCGGGACCCCCCCTACGAGCAGTACTTC. It yields the protein CASSPRDPPYEQYF.

This clone came up once. CDR3 residues: CASSLEGLGPSTDTQYF. In DNA form, the CDR3 reads TGCGCCAGCAGCTTGGAGGGACTAGGCCCTAGCACAGATACGCAGTATTTT. J is TRBJ2-3 and V is TRBV5-1, with 8 bases that match TRBD2. The CDR3 sequence is 17 residues long. Trimming removed 0 bases from V and 0 bases from J; junction bases left unmatched: 6. CDR1 is SGHRS and CDR2 is YFSETQ in the germline V gene.